This is a list of T cell receptor beta chains from one sample in a study of cytomegalovirus exposure and HLA in healthy donors. Some clones are missing from TCRdb's copy, which holds only in-frame ones; the method was immunoSEQ multiplex PCR. The table lists around 83,000 clones, roughly 78% of them singletons. Sample: PBMCs. These receptors originate from a male donor in good health and CMV-seropositive. CDR3s include the opening cysteine and the closing phenylalanine or tryptophan.

v_gene: TRBV19
j_gene: TRBJ2-1
CDR3aa: CASSIPGGSYNEQFF

v_gene: TRBV27
j_gene: TRBJ2-7
CDR3aa: CASTNSGKGLEQYF

v_gene: TRBV19
j_gene: TRBJ2-3
CDR3aa: CASRTTGPLDTQYF

v_gene: TRBV5-4
j_gene: TRBJ2-5
CDR3aa: CASSSTGAQETQYF

v_gene: TRBV5-1
j_gene: TRBJ1-1
CDR3aa: CASSLEGRMNTEAFF

v_gene: TRBV19
j_gene: TRBJ2-2
CDR3aa: CASSPPWTGNTGELFF

v_gene: TRBV27
j_gene: TRBJ2-7
CDR3aa: CASSFRGTESYEQYF

v_gene: TRBV25-1
j_gene: TRBJ2-5
CDR3aa: CASSEIMTDKYQETQYF

v_gene: TRBV7-6
j_gene: TRBJ1-3
CDR3aa: CASSSTGAGNTIYF

v_gene: TRBV12-5
j_gene: TRBJ1-4
CDR3aa: CASGSGPYNEKLFF

v_gene: TRBV5-1
j_gene: TRBJ2-7
CDR3aa: CASSAGTSGRFEQYF

v_gene: TRBV4-2
j_gene: TRBJ2-1
CDR3aa: CASSQEGQGAYNEQFF

v_gene: TRBV4-2
j_gene: .
CDR3aa: CASSQERNYEQYF

v_gene: TRBV7-2
j_gene: .
CDR3aa: CASSLVTIGTGGEQYF

v_gene: TRBV28
j_gene: TRBJ2-7
CDR3aa: CASIGQGLYEQYF

v_gene: TRBV5-1
j_gene: TRBJ1-3
CDR3aa: CASSGDMFSGNTIYF

v_gene: TRBV30
j_gene: TRBJ2-3
CDR3aa: CAWSGGQGSVNTQYF

v_gene: TRBV6-5
j_gene: TRBJ2-5
CDR3aa: CASSSRSTRKETQYF

v_gene: TRBV30
j_gene: TRBJ1-2
CDR3aa: CAWRHGTGVYGYTF

v_gene: TRBV2
j_gene: TRBJ1-5
CDR3aa: CASSEEAGNQQPQHF

v_gene: TRBV5-4
j_gene: TRBJ2-7
CDR3aa: CASSPGQGRNEQYF

v_gene: TRBV29-1
j_gene: TRBJ2-1
CDR3aa: CSVEERLAATLNNEQFF

v_gene: TRBV5-4
j_gene: TRBJ2-1
CDR3aa: CASSLAGTSGDEQFF

v_gene: TRBV29-1
j_gene: TRBJ1-2
CDR3aa: CSVEGQGADYGYTF

v_gene: TRBV5-1
j_gene: TRBJ2-7
CDR3aa: CASSYGGAGSSYEQYF

v_gene: TRBV14
j_gene: TRBJ2-2
CDR3aa: CASSEKLLAGGNTGELFF

v_gene: TRBV7-6
j_gene: TRBJ1-1
CDR3aa: CASSTTQGARQDTEAFF

v_gene: TRBV5-4
j_gene: TRBJ2-7
CDR3aa: CASSTLDSYEQYF

v_gene: TRBV4-1
j_gene: TRBJ2-1
CDR3aa: CASSQELHNEQFF

v_gene: TRBV18
j_gene: TRBJ2-3
CDR3aa: CASSPTSTGSTDTQYF

v_gene: TRBV7-2
j_gene: TRBJ1-5
CDR3aa: CASSLNREQPQHF